These 7 T cell receptor beta chains came from one sample sequenced in a study of OX40 agonist ivuxolimab in advanced cancers. This table comes from immunoSEQ multiplex PCR, and its TCRdb copy is limited to in-frame clones, with some not included. Of 45,000 to 65,000 clones in the sample, under 85% were seen once. This material consisted of CD4+ or CD8+ T cells sorted from blood, taken in a trial of the OX40 agonist ivuxolimab. The receptors come from an adult with an advanced solid tumor such as melanoma, head and neck, liver or kidney cancer.

The chain combines TRBV5-6 with TRBJ1-4; no clear D gene. Germline lookup yields CDR1 SGHDT and CDR2 YYEEEE. This CDR3 region has 14 residues. The V end lost 2 bases, the J end lost 6 bases, and 11 bases lay between the germline ends. The CDR3 protein is CASSLRVRYEKLFF. As DNA, the CDR3 is TGTGCCAGCAGCTTACGTGTGCGGTATGAAAAACTGTTTTTT.

The gene calls are TRBV5-6 and TRBJ1-2; D ambiguous. V gave up 1 base and J gave up 4 bases, with 17 bases separating them. Germline CDR1 reads SGHDT; CDR2 reads YYEEEE. The CDR3 contains 16 residues. CDR3 sequence reads: CASSLYRIWASYGYTF. The CDR3 bases are TGTGCCAGCAGCTTGTACCGCATTTGGGCCTCCTATGGCTACACCTTC. Full variable domain (rest looked up from reference TRBV5-6 and TRBJ1-2): DAGVTQSPTHLIKTRGQQVTLRCSPKSGHDTVSWYQQALGQGPQFIFQYYEEEERQRGNFPDRFSGHQFPNYSSELNVNALLLGDSALYLCASSLYRIWASYGYTFGSGTRLTVV.

The chain couples TRBV11-2 to TRBJ2-5; D might be TRBD1 (6 bases). From germline, CDR1 is SGHAT and CDR2 FQNNGV. V was clipped by 1 base and J by 4 bases, with 13 bases between them. The CDR3 is made up of 15 amino acids. The CDR3 here is CASSLGRGPLETQYF. CDR3 in DNA: TGTGCCAGCAGCTTAGGCAGGGGTCCCCTAGAGACCCAGTACTTC.

The rearrangement links TRBV5-5 to TRBJ1-1; no clear D gene. Germline V lookup: CDR1 SGHKS, CDR2 YYEKEE (reference sequence). This CDR3 comprises 14 residues. V lost 0 bases and J 4 bases, leaving 10 bases between the germline ends. The CDR3 region is CASSLDGRPTEAFF. The CDR3 DNA follows: TGTGCCAGCAGCTTGGATGGGAGGCCCACTGAAGCTTTCTTT.

The V and J genes are TRBV28 and TRBJ2-1; 12 bases line up with TRBD2. The CDR3 has 14 amino acids. The germline V gene has CDR1 MDHEN and CDR2 SYDVKM. The trim removed 6 bases at V and 4 bases at J, leaving 1 base unmatched. CDR3 coding DNA: TGTGCCAGCAGCCTAGCGGGAGGGTACAATGAGCAGTTCTTC. Its translation: CASSLAGGYNEQFF.

The gene calls are TRBV7-2 and TRBJ2-7; the D gene is possibly TRBD2 (6 bases). The CDR3 is 17 amino acids. The germline V and J ends were trimmed by 5 bases and 3 bases, with 23 bases remaining between them. Germline V lookup: CDR1 SGHTA, CDR2 FQGNSA. CDR3 amino acids: CASSPTRVTKGLYEQYF. For the CDR3, the DNA is TGTGCCAGCAGCCCCACGAGGGTAACCAAGGGACTCTACGAGCAGTACTTC.

The chain joins TRBV18 to TRBJ1-6; D is unclear. The V and J ends lost 6 bases and 0 bases respectively, with 9 bases between them. The CDR3 is 15 amino acids. The germline gives CDR1 KGHSH, CDR2 LQKENI. Written as DNA, the CDR3 is TGTGCCAGCTCCCTGGACGGCTCCTATAATTCACCCCTCCACTTT. This translates into CASSLDGSYNSPLHF.